What follows are 21 T cell receptor beta chains derived from one specimen sequenced in a study of Tregs in tolerant kidney transplant recipients. Only in-frame clones appear in the TCRdb table, and some are missing; sequencing was by immunoSEQ multiplex PCR. Of some 110,000 clones listed, around nine tenths were seen once; the top ten hold approximately 0.59%. Sequencing was done on a sample of CD4+ T cells from blood. The receptors come from a human donor in good health.

This chain connects TRBV6-5 to TRBJ1-3, with TRBD1 as a possible D gene (5 bases). Germline V gene lookup returns CDR1 MNHEY and CDR2 SVGAGI. The CDR3 extends over 16 amino acids. The ends were cut back, 0 bases at V and 2 bases at J, with 11 bases in the middle. The CDR3 is CASSYSTGLTGNTIYF. The CDR3 DNA reads TGTGCCAGCAGTTACTCAACGGGACTTACTGGAAACACCATATATTTT.

This chain joins TRBV10-3 and TRBJ1-5; 8 bases line up with TRBD1. CDR1 and CDR2 (germline): ENHRY, SYGVKD. CDR3 length: 18 residues. After removal of 4 bases from V and 6 bases from J, the junction contained 17 bases not matched to a gene. The CDR3 loop reads CAISGVEGRGLYGQPQHF. As DNA, the CDR3 is TGTGCCATCAGTGGGGTGGAAGGCAGGGGGCTTTATGGTCAGCCCCAGCATTTT.

The chain has TRBV7-6 and TRBJ2-7, with D perhaps matching TRBD1 (5 bases). V dropped 3 bases and J dropped 3 bases, with 15 bases sitting between them. CDR1 and CDR2 from the germline V gene are SGHVS and FNYEAQ. This CDR3 has 15 amino acids. CDR3 protein: CASSLTQALSYEQYF. The CDR3 DNA sequence: TGTGCCAGCAGCTTGACACAGGCTCTGAGCTACGAGCAGTACTTC.

The chain has TRBV2 and TRBJ1-2; D not certain. V was trimmed by 5 bases and J by 4 bases, leaving 14 bases between them. The V gene's germline CDR1 is SNHLY and CDR2 FYNNEI. The CDR3 has 14 amino acids. This CDR3 reads CASSQYLQAYGYTF. Written as DNA, the CDR3 is TGTGCCAGCAGTCAATACCTCCAGGCCTATGGCTACACCTTC.

This clone was seen just once. At the DNA level, this CDR3 is encoded by other sequences in the same sample as well. The V gene is TRBV19, the J gene TRBJ1-5; 7 nucleotides line up with TRBD1. V was clipped by 4 bases and J by 3 bases; unmatched bases: 6. The CDR3 is made up of 15 amino acids. Germline CDR1 and CDR2: LNHDA and SQIVND (reference sequence). The CDR3 DNA follows: TGTGCCAGTAGTAAGGGACAGATTTACAATCAGCCCCAGCATTTT. Its protein is CASSKGQIYNQPQHF. The complete variable domain, with remaining parts taken from reference TRBV19 and TRBJ1-5, reads DGGITQSPKYLFRKEGQNVTLSCEQNLNHDAMYWYRQDPGQGLRLIYYSQIVNDFQKGDIAEGYSVSREKKESFPLTVTSAQKNPTAFYLCASSKGQIYNQPQHFGDGTRLSIL.

The rearrangement joins TRBV19 to TRBJ1-1; the D is unclear. Trimming cost V 3 bases and J 3 bases, with 14 bases left between them. The CDR3 sequence is 15 residues long. Germline assignment: CDR1 LNHDA and CDR2 SQIVND (reference sequence). The CDR3 DNA is TGTGCCAGTAGTATCCCCCGAGGGATTCACACTGAAGCTTTCTTT. This gives the protein CASSIPRGIHTEAFF.

The rearrangement links TRBV18 to TRBJ2-6; D is ambiguous. The CDR3 is 14 residues long. V was trimmed by 7 bases and J by 5 bases, leaving 12 bases between them. The germline CDR1 and CDR2 sequences are KGHSH and LQKENI. The CDR3 here is CASYLQSRANVLTF. CDR3 sequence (DNA): TGTGCCAGCTATTTACAAAGTCGGGCCAACGTCCTGACTTTC. The variable domain in full, completed from reference TRBV18 and TRBJ2-6, reads NAGVMQNPRHLVRRRGQEARLRCSPMKGHSHVYWYRQLPEEGLKFMVYLQKENIIDESGMPKERFSAEFPKEGPSILRIQQVVRGDSAAYFCASYLQSRANVLTFGAGSRLTVL.

The chain links TRBV6-5 to TRBJ2-6, with D uncertain. V lost 7 bases and J 3 bases, leaving 13 bases between the germline ends. Germline CDR1 reads MNHEY; CDR2 reads SVGAGI. The CDR3 runs 15 residues. CDR3 nucleotide sequence: TGTGCCAGCATCGGAAGAGGTCGTGGGGCCAACGTCCTGACTTTC. Amino acid sequence: CASIGRGRGANVLTF.

The chain has TRBV5-1 and TRBJ1-4; 11 bases map to TRBD1. The V gene's germline CDR1 is SGHRS and CDR2 YFSETQ. V was clipped by 1 base and J by 5 bases; unmatched bases: 7. The CDR3 has 17 amino acids. CDR3 residues: CASSLPGTGGLNEKLFF. In DNA form, the CDR3 reads TGCGCCAGCAGCTTGCCCGGGACAGGGGGTTTGAATGAAAAACTGTTTTTT.

The gene calls are TRBV5-8 and TRBJ1-2; D ambiguous. CDR1 is SGHTS and CDR2 is YDEGEE in the germline V gene. CDR3 size: 13 residues. V lost 2 bases, J lost 7 bases, and 12 bases lay in between. CDR3 DNA: TGTGCCAGCAGCTTTTACGGCTCGGGTGGCTACACCTTC. Translation gives CASSFYGSGGYTF.

The chain is built from TRBV2 and TRBJ2-2, with a weak D call TRBD2 (6 bases). V was shortened by 6 bases and J by 3 bases, with 11 bases between the two germline ends. The CDR3 extends over 14 amino acids. From germline, CDR1 is SNHLY and CDR2 FYNNEI. The CDR3 sequence is CASRIWRDTGELFF. CDR3 DNA: TGTGCCAGCAGAATTTGGAGGGACACCGGGGAGCTGTTTTTT.

Notes on this clone: This sample includes further DNA sequences coding for the same CDR3. This chain links TRBV5-1 with TRBJ2-3, with TRBD2 identical over 8 bases. This CDR3 spans 15 amino acids. CDR1 is SGHRS, CDR2 YFSETQ, per germline. Trimming at V came to 0 bases and at J to 1 base, leaving 1 base not matched to a gene. CDR3 amino acids: CASSLGAGGTDTQYF. The CDR3, as DNA: TGCGCCAGCAGCTTGGGAGCGGGGGGCACAGATACGCAGTATTTT.

This clone was recorded only once. The chain is built from TRBV5-4 and TRBJ2-7; possibly TRBD1 for D (7 bases). The CDR3 consists of 16 residues. Germline V gene data show CDR1 as SGHNT and CDR2 as YYREEE (reference sequence). Trimming shortened V by 7 bases and J by 7 bases, and 27 bases separated the two germline ends. The CDR3 sequence is CASANGGGRGIEEQYF. CDR3 in DNA: TGTGCCAGCGCCAACGGAGGGGGCAGGGGTATAGAGGAGCAGTACTTC.

This chain links TRBV30 with TRBJ2-3, with D tentatively TRBD2 (5 bases). The V gene's germline CDR1 is GTSNPN and CDR2 SVGIG (reference sequence). V was trimmed by 2 bases and J by 4 bases, leaving 7 bases between them. CDR3 length: 12 amino acids. The CDR3: CAWSSGADTQYF. The CDR3, as DNA: TGTGCCTGGAGTTCCGGGGCAGATACGCAGTATTTT.

The genes are TRBV9 and TRBJ2-7; weak D call: TRBD2 (6 bases). This CDR3 is built from 15 residues. V was clipped by 0 bases and J by 7 bases, with 17 bases between them. Germline V lookup: CDR1 SGDLS, CDR2 YYNGEE. CDR3 amino acids: CASSVAPTGAGEQYF. As DNA, the CDR3 is TGTGCCAGCAGCGTAGCCCCCACCGGGGCGGGGGAGCAGTACTTC.

The chain joins TRBV30 to TRBJ1-6, with D maybe TRBD1 (5 bases). Trimming cost V 1 base and J 0 bases, with 10 bases left between them. There are 16 residues in the CDR3. Germline V lookup: CDR1 GTSNPN, CDR2 SVGIG (reference sequence). The CDR3 loop is CAWSGDGISYNSPLHF. DNA for the CDR3: TGTGCCTGGAGTGGGGACGGAATCTCCTATAATTCACCCCTCCACTTT. The full variable domain, rest sourced from reference TRBV30 and TRBJ1-6, is SQTIHQWPATLVQPVGSPLSLECTVEGTSNPNLYWYRQAAGRGLQLLFYSVGIGQISSEVPQNLSASRPQDRQFILSSKKLLLSDSGFYLCAWSGDGISYNSPLHFGNGTRLTVT.

The chain uses TRBV5-1 and TRBJ2-1; D perhaps matches TRBD2 (6 bases). CDR3 length equals 17 residues. V was clipped by 2 bases and J by 0 bases, with 15 bases between them. CDR1 is SGHRS and CDR2 is YFSETQ in the germline V gene. CDR3 nucleotide sequence: TGCGCCAGCAGCTTCGATCCTAGCGCGATCTCCTACAATGAGCAGTTCTTC. This translates into CASSFDPSAISYNEQFF.

The chain has TRBV9 and TRBJ1-1; D ambiguous. The V gene lost 6 bases and the J gene lost 1 base, with 13 bases spanning the gap. There are 14 residues in the CDR3. Looked up from germline, CDR1 is SGDLS and CDR2 is YYNGEE. Written as DNA, the CDR3 is TGTGCCAGCACCGTTTCCGGTCAGAACACTGAAGCTTTCTTT. It is translated as CASTVSGQNTEAFF.

The chain carries TRBV5-5 and TRBJ2-7; TRBD2 might be the D (5 bases). Between the trimmed V and J ends, which lost 1 base and 3 bases, there was a span of 5 bases. Per germline, CDR1 SGHKS and CDR2 YYEKEE (reference sequence). The length of the CDR3 is 12 residues. As DNA, the CDR3 is TGTGCCAGCAGCTTGACTAGCTACGAGCAGTACTTC. Translated, it gives CASSLTSYEQYF.

The J gene is TRBJ2-5, the V gene TRBV6-5, with D uncertain. Trimming stripped 6 bases from V and 5 bases from J, with 13 bases between. CDR3 length equals 13 residues. CDR1 and CDR2 from the germline V gene are MNHEY and SVGAGI. CDR3 sequence (DNA): TGTGCCAGCAGCCTTGGCCCTCACGAGACCCAGTACTTC. Translating it yields CASSLGPHETQYF.

This clone was seen once. In DNA, the CDR3 is TGTGCCAGCAGTAGGGACCTTAGCACAGATACGCAGTATTTT. It codes for CASSRDLSTDTQYF. The chain is built from TRBV7-9 and TRBJ2-3, with D perhaps TRBD1 or TRBD2 (5 bases each). The CDR3 length is 14 residues. The V gene lost 6 bases and the J gene lost 0 bases, with 10 bases spanning the gap. Germline CDR1 is SEHNR and CDR2 is FQNEAQ (reference sequence).